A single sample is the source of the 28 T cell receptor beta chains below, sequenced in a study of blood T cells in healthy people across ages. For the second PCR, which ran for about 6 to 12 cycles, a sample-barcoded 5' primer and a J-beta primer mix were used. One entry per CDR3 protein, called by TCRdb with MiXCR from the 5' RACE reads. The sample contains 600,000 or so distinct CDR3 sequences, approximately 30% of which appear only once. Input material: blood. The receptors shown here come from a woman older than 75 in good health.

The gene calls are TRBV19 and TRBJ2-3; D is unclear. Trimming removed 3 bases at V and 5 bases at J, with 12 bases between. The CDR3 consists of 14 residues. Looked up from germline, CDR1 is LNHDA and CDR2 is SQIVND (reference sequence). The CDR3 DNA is TGTGCCAGTAGTATTCCACAGTTTGGAGATACGCAGTATTTT. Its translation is CASSIPQFGDTQYF.

CDR3 region: CASSPRDLRDSPLHF. Here the CDR3 DNA reads TGTGCCAGCTCACCTCGGGATCTCAGAGATTCACCCCTCCACTTT. This chain links TRBV18 with TRBJ1-6; D uncertain. Trimming took off 3 bases at V and 8 bases at J, with 14 bases between the two ends. The CDR3 spans 15 residues. Germline CDR1 KGHSH, CDR2 LQKENI.

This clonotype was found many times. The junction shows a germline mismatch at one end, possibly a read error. The CDR3 coding sequence is TGCAGTGCTAGCTGGACGGATGGTTACGGGCAGTACTTC. Amino acids: CSASWTDGYGQYF. V usage is TRBV20-1 and J usage is TRBJ2-7; D is uncertain. The length of the CDR3 is 13 residues. Germline CDR1 reads DFQATT; CDR2 reads SNEGSKA (reference sequence).

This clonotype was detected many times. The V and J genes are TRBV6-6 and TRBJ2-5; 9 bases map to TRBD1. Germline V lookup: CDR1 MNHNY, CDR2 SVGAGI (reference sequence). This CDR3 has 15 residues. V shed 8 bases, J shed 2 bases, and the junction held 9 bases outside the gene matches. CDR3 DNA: TGTGCCAGCTCCTCAGGGACAGGGATTCAAGAGACCCAGTACTTC. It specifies CASSSGTGIQETQYF.

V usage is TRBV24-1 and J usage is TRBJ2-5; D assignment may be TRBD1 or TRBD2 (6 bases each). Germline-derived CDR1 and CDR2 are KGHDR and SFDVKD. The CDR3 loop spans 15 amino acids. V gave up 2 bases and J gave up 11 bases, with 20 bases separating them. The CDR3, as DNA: TGTGCCACCAGTGATTCCTCGTGGAGGGGCCAGGGGCAGTACTTC. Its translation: CATSDSSWRGQGQYF.

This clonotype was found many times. The CDR3 nucleotides read TGTGCCAGCATGACCCGGACTAGCGGGGGTGATACGCAGTATTTT. Its protein is CASMTRTSGGDTQYF. This rearrangement joins TRBV2 to TRBJ2-3; 13 bases match TRBD2. CDR3 size: 15 residues. Per germline, CDR1 SNHLY and CDR2 FYNNEI. Trimming took 7 bases from V and 6 from J; bases not matched to a gene: 7.

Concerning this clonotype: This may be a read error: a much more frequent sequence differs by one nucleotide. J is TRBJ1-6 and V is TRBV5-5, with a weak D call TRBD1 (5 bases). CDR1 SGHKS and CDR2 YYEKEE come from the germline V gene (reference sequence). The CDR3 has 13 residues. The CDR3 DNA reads TGTGCCAGCAGCTGGGGGGATAATTCACCCCGCCACTTT. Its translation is CASSWGDNSPRHF.

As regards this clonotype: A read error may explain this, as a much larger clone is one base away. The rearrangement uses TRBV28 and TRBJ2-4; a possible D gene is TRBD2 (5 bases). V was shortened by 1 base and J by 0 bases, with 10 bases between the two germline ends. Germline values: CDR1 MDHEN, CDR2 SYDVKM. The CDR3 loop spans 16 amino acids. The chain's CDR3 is CASSLLVEVAKNIQYF. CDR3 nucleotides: TGTGCCAGCAGTTTATTGGTGGAGGTAGCCAAAAACATTCAGTACTTC.

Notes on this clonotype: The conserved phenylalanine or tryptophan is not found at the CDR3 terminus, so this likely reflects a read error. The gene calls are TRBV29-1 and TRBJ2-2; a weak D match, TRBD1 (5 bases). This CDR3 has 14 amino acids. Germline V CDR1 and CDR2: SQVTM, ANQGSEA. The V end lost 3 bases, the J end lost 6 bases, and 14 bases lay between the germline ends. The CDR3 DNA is TGCAGCGTTGAGAACCCAGGGCTGGCCGGGGAGCTGTTTTGT. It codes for CSVENPGLAGELFC.

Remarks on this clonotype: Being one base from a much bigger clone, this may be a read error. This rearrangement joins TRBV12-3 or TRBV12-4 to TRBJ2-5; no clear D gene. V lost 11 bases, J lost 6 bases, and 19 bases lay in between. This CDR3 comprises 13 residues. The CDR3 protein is CAGKSDRVKTQYF. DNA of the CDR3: TGTGCCGGCAAATCCGATCGGGTGAAGACCCAGTACTTC.

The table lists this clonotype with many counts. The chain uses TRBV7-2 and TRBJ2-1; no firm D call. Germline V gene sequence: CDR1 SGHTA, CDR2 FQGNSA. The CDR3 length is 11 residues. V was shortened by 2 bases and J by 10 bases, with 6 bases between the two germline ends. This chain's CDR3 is CASSLFLEQFF. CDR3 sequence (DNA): TGTGCCAGCAGCTTATTTTTAGAGCAGTTCTTC. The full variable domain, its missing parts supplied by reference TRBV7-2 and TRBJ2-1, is GAGVSQSPSNKVTEKGKDVELRCDPISGHTALYWYRQSLGQGLEFLIYFQGNSAPDKSGLPSDRFSAERTGGSVSTLTIQRTQQEDSAVYLCASSLFLEQFFGPGTRLTVL.

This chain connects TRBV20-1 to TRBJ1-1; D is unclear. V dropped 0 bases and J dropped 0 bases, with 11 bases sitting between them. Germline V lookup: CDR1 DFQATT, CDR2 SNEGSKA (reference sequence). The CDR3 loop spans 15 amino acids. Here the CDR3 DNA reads TGCAGTGCTAGAGAAGACGGTGCAGTGAACACTGAAGCTTTCTTT. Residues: CSAREDGAVNTEAFF.

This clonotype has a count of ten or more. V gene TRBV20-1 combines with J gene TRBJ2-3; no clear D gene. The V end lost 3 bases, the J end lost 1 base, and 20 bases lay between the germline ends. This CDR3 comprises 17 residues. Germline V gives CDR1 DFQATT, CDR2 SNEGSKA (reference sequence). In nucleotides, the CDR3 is TGCAGTGCTAGTTTGTTTGTCGACTTACGGGGCACAGATACGCAGTATTTT. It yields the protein CSASLFVDLRGTDTQYF.

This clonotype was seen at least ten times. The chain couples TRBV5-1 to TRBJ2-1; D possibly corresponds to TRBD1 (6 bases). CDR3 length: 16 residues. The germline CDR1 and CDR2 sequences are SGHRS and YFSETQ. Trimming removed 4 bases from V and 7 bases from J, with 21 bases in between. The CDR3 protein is CASSPSPGTSLNEQFF. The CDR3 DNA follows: TGCGCCAGCAGCCCATCCCCCGGGACATCCTTGAATGAGCAGTTCTTC.

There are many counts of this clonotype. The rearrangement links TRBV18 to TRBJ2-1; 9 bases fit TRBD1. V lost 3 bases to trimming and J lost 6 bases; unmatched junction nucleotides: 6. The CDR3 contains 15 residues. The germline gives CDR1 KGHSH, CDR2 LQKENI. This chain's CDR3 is CASSPPGQGGNEQFF. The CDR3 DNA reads TGTGCCAGCTCACCCCCGGGACAGGGAGGCAATGAGCAGTTCTTC. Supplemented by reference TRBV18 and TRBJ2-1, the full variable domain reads NAGVMQNPRHLVRRRGQEARLRCSPMKGHSHVYWYRQLPEEGLKFMVYLQKENIIDESGMPKERFSAEFPKEGPSILRIQQVVRGDSAAYFCASSPPGQGGNEQFFGPGTRLTVL.

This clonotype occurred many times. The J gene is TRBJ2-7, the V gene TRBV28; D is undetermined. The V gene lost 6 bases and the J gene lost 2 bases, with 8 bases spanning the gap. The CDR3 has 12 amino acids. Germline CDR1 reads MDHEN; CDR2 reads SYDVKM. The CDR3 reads CASRSSTYEQYF. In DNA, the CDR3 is TGTGCCAGCAGGTCCTCAACCTACGAGCAGTACTTC.

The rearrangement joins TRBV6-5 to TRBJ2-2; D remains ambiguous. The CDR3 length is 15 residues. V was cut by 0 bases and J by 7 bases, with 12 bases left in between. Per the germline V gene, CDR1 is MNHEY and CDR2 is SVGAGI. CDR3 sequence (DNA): TGTGCCAGCAGTTACTCGGGCAGTTACAACGGGGAGCTGTTTTTT. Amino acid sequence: CASSYSGSYNGELFF.

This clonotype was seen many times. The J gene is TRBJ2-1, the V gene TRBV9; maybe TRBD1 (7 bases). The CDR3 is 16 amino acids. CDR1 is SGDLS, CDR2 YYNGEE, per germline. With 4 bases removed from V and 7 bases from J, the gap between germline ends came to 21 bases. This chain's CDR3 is CASSLIGRGSGNEQFF. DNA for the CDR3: TGTGCCAGCAGCCTGATCGGCAGGGGGAGCGGGAATGAGCAGTTCTTC.

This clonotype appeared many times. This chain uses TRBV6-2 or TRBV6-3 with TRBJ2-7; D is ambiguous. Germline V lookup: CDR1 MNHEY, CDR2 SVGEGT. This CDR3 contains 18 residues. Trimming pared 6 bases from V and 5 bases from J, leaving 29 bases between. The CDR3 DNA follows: TGTGCCAGCAGCCGCCCCATGGGGTTAGCTGGAACCAACCACGAGCAGTACTTC. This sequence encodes CASSRPMGLAGTNHEQYF.

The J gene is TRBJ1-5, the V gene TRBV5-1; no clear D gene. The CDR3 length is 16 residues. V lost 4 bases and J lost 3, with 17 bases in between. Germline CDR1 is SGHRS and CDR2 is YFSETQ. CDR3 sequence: CASSHLGVKDNQPQHF. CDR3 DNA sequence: TGCGCCAGCAGCCATTTGGGAGTCAAGGACAATCAGCCCCAGCATTTT.

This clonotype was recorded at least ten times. The CDR3 region is CASSLVAGSDTQYF. The CDR3 DNA reads TGCGCCAGCAGCTTGGTAGCGGGATCCGATACGCAGTATTTT. This chain uses TRBV5-1 with TRBJ2-3, with TRBD2 identical over 8 bases. The ends lost 0 bases at V and 6 bases at J; junction bases unmatched: 3. The CDR3 is 14 amino acids. Germline CDR1 reads SGHRS; CDR2 reads YFSETQ.

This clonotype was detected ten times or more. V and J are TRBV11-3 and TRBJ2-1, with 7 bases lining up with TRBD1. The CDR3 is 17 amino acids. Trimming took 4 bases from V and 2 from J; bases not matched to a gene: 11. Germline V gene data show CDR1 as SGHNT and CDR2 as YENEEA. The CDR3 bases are TGTGCCAGCAGCTCATCACGGGGACAGAGCACCTACAATGAGCAGTTCTTC. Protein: CASSSSRGQSTYNEQFF.

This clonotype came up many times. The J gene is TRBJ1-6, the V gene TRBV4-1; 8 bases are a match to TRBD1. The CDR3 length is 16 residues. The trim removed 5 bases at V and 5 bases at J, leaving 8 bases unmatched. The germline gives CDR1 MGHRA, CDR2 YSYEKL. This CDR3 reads CASSSDPGQDNSPLHF. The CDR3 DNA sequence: TGCGCCAGCAGCTCTGACCCGGGACAGGATAATTCACCCCTCCACTTT.

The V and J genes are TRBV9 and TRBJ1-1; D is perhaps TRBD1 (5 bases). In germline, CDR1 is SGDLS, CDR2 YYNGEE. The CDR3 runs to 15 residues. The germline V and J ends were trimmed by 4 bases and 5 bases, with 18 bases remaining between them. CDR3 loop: CASSPQTEGDTEAFF. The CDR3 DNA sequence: TGTGCCAGCAGCCCCCAGACTGAAGGGGATACTGAAGCTTTCTTT.

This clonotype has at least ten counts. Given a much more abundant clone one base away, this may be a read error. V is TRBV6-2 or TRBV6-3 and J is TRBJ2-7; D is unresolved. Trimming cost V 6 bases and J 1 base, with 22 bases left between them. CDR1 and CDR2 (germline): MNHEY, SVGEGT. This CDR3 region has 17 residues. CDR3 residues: CASRYPLTETDSYEQYF. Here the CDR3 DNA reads TGTGCCAGCAGATACCCCTTAACCGAGACGGATTCCTACGAGCAGTACTTC.

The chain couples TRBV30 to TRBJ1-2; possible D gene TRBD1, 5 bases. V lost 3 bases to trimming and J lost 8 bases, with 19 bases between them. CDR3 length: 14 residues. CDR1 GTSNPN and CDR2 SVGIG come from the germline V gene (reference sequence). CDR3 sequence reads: CAWRPGTDWGGYTF. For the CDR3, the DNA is TGTGCCTGGAGACCCGGGACTGACTGGGGCGGCTACACCTTC.

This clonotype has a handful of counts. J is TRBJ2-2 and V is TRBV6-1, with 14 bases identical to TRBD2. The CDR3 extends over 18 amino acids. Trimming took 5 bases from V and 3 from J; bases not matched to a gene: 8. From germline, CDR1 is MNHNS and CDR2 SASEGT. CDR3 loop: CASSKKTSGGAHTGELFF. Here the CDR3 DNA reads TGTGCCAGCAGTAAGAAGACTAGCGGGGGGGCCCACACCGGGGAGCTGTTTTTT.

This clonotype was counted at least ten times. CDR3 nucleotide sequence: TGTGCCAGCTCAAGTGATGCTTTTATTGGGGGGCCATCCAATGAGCAGTTCTTC. Its protein is CASSSDAFIGGPSNEQFF. The rearrangement links TRBV18 to TRBJ2-1; D might be TRBD1 or TRBD2, each matching 6 bases. The CDR3 sequence is 18 residues long. Germline V gene data show CDR1 as KGHSH and CDR2 as LQKENI. V shed 5 bases and J shed 6 bases, with 26 bases lying between them.